This T cell receptor beta chain was profiled in a study of identifying expanded T cells in peripheral blood. Points from the study as a whole: Clone count variance between roughly 2-week samples rose with total template count. Over two and four weeks, about 17 and 20 clones changed, versus approximately 1.2 between replicates.

Assay: immunoSEQ multiplex PCR; the TCRdb copy retains only in-frame clones and omits some. The sample shows more than 75,000 clones, roughly 90% of them seen only once. The ends were cut back, 3 bases at V and 2 bases at J, with 11 bases in the middle. Looked up from germline, CDR1 is MNHEY and CDR2 is SMNVEV (reference sequence). The CDR3 sequence is 15 residues long. During the collection period, no donor immune events like infections were recorded. On this clone itself: Its antigen is undetermined.

This TCR came from a person aged 18 to 70 in good health. The V and J genes are TRBV27 and TRBJ1-5, with D maybe TRBD1 (5 bases). The sequenced sample consisted of blood. The CDR3 loop is CASSFSAGGNQPQHF. The CDR3 bases are TGTGCCAGCAGTTTCTCGGCGGGGGGCAATCAGCCCCAGCATTTT.